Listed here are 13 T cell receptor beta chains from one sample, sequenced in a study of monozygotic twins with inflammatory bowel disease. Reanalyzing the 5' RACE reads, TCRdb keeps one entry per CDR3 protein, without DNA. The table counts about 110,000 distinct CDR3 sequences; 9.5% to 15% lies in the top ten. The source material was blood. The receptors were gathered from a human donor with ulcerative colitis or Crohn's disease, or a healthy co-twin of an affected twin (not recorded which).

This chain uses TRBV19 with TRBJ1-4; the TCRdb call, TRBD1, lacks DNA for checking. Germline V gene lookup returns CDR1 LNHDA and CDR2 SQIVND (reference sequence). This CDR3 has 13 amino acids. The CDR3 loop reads CASTLTGHEKLFF.

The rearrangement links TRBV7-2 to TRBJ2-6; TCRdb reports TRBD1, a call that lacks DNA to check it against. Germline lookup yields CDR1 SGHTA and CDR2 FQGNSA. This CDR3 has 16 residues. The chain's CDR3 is CASSLQGGSGANVLTF.

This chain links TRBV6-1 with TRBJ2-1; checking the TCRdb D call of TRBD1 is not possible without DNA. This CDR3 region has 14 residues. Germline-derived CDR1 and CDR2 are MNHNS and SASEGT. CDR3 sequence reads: CASRKTGGWGEQFF.

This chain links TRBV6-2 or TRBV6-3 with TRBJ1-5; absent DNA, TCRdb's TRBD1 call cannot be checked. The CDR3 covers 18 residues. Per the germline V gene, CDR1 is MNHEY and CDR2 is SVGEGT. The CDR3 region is CASSMNRDRPLRNQPQHF.

The CDR3 spells CASSPGQGSTDTQYF. The gene calls are TRBV6-4 and TRBJ2-3; the D call of TRBD1 rests on TCRdb alone, since no DNA is present to check it. There are 15 residues in the CDR3. Germline-derived CDR1 and CDR2 are MRHNA and SNTAGT.

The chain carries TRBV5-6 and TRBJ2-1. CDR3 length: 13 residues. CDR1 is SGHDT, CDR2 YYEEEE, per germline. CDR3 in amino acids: CASSLGSNNEQFF.

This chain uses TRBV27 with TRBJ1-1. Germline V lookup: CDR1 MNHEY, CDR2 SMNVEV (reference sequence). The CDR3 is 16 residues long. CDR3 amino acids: CASSPHREGSDTEAFF.

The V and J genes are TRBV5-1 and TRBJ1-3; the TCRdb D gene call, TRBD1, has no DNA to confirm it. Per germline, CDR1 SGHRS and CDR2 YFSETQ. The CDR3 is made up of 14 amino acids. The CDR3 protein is CASRQELAGNTIYF.

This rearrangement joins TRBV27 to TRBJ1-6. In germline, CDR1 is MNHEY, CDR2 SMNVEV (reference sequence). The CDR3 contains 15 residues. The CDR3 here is CASSPSGIYNSPLHF.

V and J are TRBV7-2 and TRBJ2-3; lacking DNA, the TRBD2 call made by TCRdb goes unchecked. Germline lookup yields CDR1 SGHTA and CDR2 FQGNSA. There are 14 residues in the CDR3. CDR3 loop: CASRLGSGADTQYF.

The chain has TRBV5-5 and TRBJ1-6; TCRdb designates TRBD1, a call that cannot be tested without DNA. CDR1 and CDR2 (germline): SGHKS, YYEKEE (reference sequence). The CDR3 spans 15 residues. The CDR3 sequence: CASSGRPATNSPLHF.

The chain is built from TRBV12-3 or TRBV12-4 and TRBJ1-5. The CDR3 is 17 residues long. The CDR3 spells CASRGGVEVYSNQPQHF.

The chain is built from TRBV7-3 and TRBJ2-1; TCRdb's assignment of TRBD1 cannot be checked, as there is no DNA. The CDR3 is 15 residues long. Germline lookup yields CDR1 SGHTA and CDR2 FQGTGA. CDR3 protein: CASKLSGTGWNEQFF.